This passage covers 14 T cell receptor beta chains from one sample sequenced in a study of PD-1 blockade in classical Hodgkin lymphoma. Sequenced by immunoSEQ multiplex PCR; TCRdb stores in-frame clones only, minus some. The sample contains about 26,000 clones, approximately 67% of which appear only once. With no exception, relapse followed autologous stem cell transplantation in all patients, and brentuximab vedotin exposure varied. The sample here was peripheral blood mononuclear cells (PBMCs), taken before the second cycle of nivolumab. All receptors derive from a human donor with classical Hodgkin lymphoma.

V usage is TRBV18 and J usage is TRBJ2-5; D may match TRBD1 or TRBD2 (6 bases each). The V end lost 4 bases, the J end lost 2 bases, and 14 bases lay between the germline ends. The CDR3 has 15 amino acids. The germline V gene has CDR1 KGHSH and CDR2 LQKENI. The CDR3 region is CASSRLEGVQETQYF. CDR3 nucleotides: TGTGCCAGCTCACGGCTGGAGGGGGTACAAGAGACCCAGTACTTC.

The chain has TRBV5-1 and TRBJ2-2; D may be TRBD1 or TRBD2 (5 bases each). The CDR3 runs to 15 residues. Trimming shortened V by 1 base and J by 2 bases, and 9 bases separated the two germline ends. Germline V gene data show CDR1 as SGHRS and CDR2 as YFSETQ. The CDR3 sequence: CASSLSGGNTGELFF. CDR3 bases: TGCGCCAGCAGCTTGAGTGGGGGAAACACCGGGGAGCTGTTTTTT.

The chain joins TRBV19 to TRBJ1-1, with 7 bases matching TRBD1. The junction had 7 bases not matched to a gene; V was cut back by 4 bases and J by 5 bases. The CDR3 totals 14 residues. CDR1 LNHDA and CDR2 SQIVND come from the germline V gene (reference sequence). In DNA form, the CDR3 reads TGTGCCAGTAGTACCGACAGGGTCGGGACTGAAGCTTTCTTT. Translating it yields CASSTDRVGTEAFF.

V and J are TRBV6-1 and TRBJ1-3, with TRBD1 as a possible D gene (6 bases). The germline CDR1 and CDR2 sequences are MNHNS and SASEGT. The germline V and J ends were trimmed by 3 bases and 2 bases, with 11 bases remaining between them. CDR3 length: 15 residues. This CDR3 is CASSDPHRAGNTIYF. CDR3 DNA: TGTGCCAGCAGTGACCCCCACAGGGCTGGAAACACCATATATTTT.

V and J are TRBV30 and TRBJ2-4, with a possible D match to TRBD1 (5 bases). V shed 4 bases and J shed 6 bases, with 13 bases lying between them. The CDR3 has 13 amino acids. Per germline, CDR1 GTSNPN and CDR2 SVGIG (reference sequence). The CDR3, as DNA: TGTGCCTGGAACCCCGACAGATTAAACATTCAGTACTTC. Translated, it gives CAWNPDRLNIQYF.

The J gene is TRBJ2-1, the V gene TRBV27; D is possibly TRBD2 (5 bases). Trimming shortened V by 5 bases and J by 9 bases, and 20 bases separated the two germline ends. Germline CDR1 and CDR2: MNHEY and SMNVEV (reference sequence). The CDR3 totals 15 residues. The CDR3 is CASSTTVGVRGEQFF. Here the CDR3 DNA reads TGTGCCAGCAGTACCACGGTGGGAGTGAGAGGTGAGCAGTTCTTC.

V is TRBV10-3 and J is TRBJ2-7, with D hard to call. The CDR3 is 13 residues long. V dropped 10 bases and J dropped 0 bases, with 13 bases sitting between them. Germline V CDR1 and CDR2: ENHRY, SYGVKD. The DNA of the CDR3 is TGTGCCACTAGACCGACGGTCTCCTACGAGCAGTACTTC. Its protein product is CATRPTVSYEQYF.

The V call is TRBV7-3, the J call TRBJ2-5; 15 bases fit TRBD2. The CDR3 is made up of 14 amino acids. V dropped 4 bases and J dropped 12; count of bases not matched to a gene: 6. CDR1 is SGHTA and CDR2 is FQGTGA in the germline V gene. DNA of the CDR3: TGTGCCAGCAGCTCGGGACTAGCGGGAGGCCCTAAGTACTTC. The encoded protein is CASSSGLAGGPKYF. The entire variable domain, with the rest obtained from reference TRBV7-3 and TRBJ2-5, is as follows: GAGVSQTPSNKVTEKGKYVELRCDPISGHTALYWYRQSLGQGPEFLIYFQGTGAADDSGLPNDRFFAVRPEGSVSTLKIQRTERGDSAVYLCASSSGLAGGPKYFGPGTRLLVL.

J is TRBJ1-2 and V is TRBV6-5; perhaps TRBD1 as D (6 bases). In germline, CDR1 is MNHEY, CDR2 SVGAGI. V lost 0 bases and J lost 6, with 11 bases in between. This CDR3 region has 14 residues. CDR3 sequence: CASSYSQGWNGYTF. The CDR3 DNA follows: TGTGCCAGCAGTTACTCCCAGGGGTGGAATGGCTACACCTTC.

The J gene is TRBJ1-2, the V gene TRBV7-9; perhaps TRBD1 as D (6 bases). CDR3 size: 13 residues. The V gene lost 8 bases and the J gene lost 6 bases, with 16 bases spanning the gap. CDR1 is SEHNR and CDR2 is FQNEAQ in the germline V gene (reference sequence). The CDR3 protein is CASAPGVQNGYTF. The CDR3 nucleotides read TGTGCCAGCGCGCCAGGGGTCCAGAATGGCTACACCTTC.

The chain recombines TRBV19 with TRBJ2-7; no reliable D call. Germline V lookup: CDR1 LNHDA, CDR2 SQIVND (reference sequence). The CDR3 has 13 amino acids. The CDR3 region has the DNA TGTGCGACATCCGCAAGAGCCCCCTACGAGCAGTACTTC. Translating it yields CATSARAPYEQYF.

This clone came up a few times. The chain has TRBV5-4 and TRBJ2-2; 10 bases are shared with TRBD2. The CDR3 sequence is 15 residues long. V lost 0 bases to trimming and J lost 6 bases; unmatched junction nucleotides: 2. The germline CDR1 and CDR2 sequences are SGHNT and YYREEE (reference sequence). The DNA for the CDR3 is TGTGCCAGCAGCTTGGGTGGGACTAGCGCCGGGGAGCTGTTTTTT. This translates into CASSLGGTSAGELFF.

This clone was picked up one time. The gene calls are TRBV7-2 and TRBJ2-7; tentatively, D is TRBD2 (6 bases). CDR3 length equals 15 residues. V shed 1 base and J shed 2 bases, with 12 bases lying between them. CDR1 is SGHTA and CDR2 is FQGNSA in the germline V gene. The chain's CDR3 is CASSLVAGKTYEQYF. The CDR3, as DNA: TGTGCCAGCAGCTTAGTTGCGGGAAAGACCTACGAGCAGTACTTC.

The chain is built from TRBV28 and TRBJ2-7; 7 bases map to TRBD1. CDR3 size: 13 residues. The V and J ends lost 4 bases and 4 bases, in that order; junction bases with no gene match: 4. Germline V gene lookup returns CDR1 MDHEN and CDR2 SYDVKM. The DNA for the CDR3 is TGTGCCAGCAGTTCCGGGACAGAGTACGAGCAGTACTTC. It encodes CASSSGTEYEQYF.